These 12 T cell receptor beta chains originate from one sample sequenced in a study of shared clonotypes between healthy human individuals. The repertoire was sequenced with immunoSEQ multiplex PCR; TCRdb's copy has only in-frame clones and lacks some. This sample has a few million clones, with approximately 92% found just once. Naive CD8 cells lacked CD45RO and underwent positive selection for CCR7, leaving out terminally differentiated effector memory CD45RA+ cells. The sequencing input was naive CD8+ T cells from PBMCs. These TCRs come from a man between 18 and 29 years old in good health. Some clones in this sample may be carry-over from other donors' samples.

Comments on this clone: Other DNA variants within this sample encode the same CDR3. The rearrangement links TRBV28 to TRBJ1-2; a possible D gene is TRBD1 (6 bases). Germline lookup yields CDR1 MDHEN and CDR2 SYDVKM. V gave up 2 bases and J gave up 3 bases, with 10 bases separating them. The CDR3 consists of 14 residues. This CDR3 is CASSLRTAYYGYTF. Here the CDR3 DNA reads TGTGCCAGCAGTTTACGGACAGCCTACTATGGCTACACCTTC.

This sequence joins TRBV5-6 and TRBJ2-7, with 10 bases matching TRBD2. J gave up 5 bases and V 6 bases, and 20 bases lay outside the gene matches. Looked up from germline, CDR1 is SGHDT and CDR2 is YYEEEE. This CDR3 region has 18 residues. The CDR3 protein is CASTQTSGRVIVGDEQYF. CDR3 bases: TGTGCCAGCACCCAGACCAGCGGGAGGGTTATAGTAGGCGACGAGCAGTACTTC.

The chain has TRBV28 and TRBJ1-5, with D possibly being TRBD1 (6 bases). This CDR3 comprises 13 residues. Germline V gene data show CDR1 as MDHEN and CDR2 as SYDVKM. Trimming pared 7 bases from V and 7 bases from J, leaving 14 bases between. CDR3 coding DNA: TGTGCCAGCACTCAGGGGTTAAGACAGCCCCAGCATTTT. Protein sequence: CASTQGLRQPQHF. Together with reference TRBV28 and TRBJ1-5, the CDR3 gives the full variable domain: DVKVTQSSRYLVKRTGEKVFLECVQDMDHENMFWYRQDPGLGLRLIYFSYDVKMKEKGDIPEGYSVSREKKERFSLILESASTNQTSMYLCASTQGLRQPQHFGDGTRLSIL.

This clone was counted a single time. The chain is built from TRBV29-1 and TRBJ2-7, with a tentative D call TRBD1 (7 bases). Germline CDR1 reads SQVTM; CDR2 reads ANQGSEA. The CDR3 runs to 13 residues. The V and J ends lost 7 bases and 3 bases respectively, with 16 bases between them. The DNA for the CDR3 is TGCAGCGCCCGACTCCAGGGGGGCTACGAGCAGTACTTC. This codes for CSARLQGGYEQYF.

V usage is TRBV4-1 and J usage is TRBJ1-1; D unclear. V was cut by 7 bases and J by 1 base, with 7 bases left in between. CDR1 and CDR2 (germline): MGHRA, YSYEKL. This CDR3 contains 12 residues. CDR3: CASTAGNTEAFF. In DNA, the CDR3 is TGCGCCAGCACCGCCGGGAACACTGAAGCTTTCTTT.

The V gene is TRBV6-5, the J gene TRBJ1-1; tentatively, D is TRBD1 (6 bases). This CDR3 is built from 15 residues. V gave up 8 bases and J gave up 1 base, with 17 bases separating them. The germline V gene has CDR1 MNHEY and CDR2 SVGAGI. The CDR3 nucleotides read TGTGCCAGCGTTCCCTTCGGGGGGGCGAACACTGAAGCTTTCTTT. Translated, it gives CASVPFGGANTEAFF.

The gene calls are TRBV7-2 and TRBJ2-2; D gene unclear. The CDR3 sequence is 15 residues long. V was trimmed by 4 bases and J by 7 bases, leaving 16 bases between them. The germline gives CDR1 SGHTA, CDR2 FQGNSA. This CDR3 is CASSSLQTGHGELFF. The CDR3 bases are TGTGCCAGCAGCTCCTTGCAGACCGGGCACGGGGAGCTGTTTTTT.

The rearrangement joins TRBV27 to TRBJ1-5; D unresolved. V was shortened by 5 bases and J by 0 bases, with 11 bases between the two germline ends. Germline lookup yields CDR1 MNHEY and CDR2 SMNVEV (reference sequence). The CDR3 spans 15 residues. CDR3 residues: CASSPASYSNQPQHF. In DNA, the CDR3 is TGTGCCAGCAGTCCAGCAAGTTATAGCAATCAGCCCCAGCATTTT.

This chain joins TRBV11-2 and TRBJ2-5, with a weak D call TRBD1 (7 bases). With 3 bases removed from V and 7 bases from J, the gap between germline ends came to 15 bases. The CDR3 loop spans 14 amino acids. The germline V gene encodes CDR1 SGHAT and CDR2 FQNNGV. In DNA, the CDR3 is TGTGCCAGCAGCTTGACAGGGAGGTCGGTGACCCAGTACTTC. Its translation: CASSLTGRSVTQYF.

In regard to this clone: The same CDR3 can be traced to other DNA sequences in this sample. The genes are TRBV29-1 and TRBJ2-7, with TRBD1 matching 10 bases. The CDR3 runs 14 residues. J was trimmed by 3 bases and V by 3 bases; bases with no gene match: 5. Germline CDR1 is SQVTM and CDR2 is ANQGSEA. DNA of the CDR3: TGCAGCGTTGAGGACAGGGGGACAGGCTACGAGCAGTACTTC. This sequence encodes CSVEDRGTGYEQYF.

V and J are TRBV29-1 and TRBJ2-5, with 8 nucleotides matching TRBD1. The germline V gene encodes CDR1 SQVTM and CDR2 ANQGSEA. Trimming cost V 6 bases and J 5 bases; bases outside gene matches: 8. The CDR3 runs 13 residues. The CDR3, as DNA: TGCAGCGTGCTGCAGGGGGCGGGGGAGACCCAGTACTTC. Amino acids: CSVLQGAGETQYF.

The chain has TRBV5-3 and TRBJ2-4; 8 nucleotides align to TRBD1. TRBV5-3 counts as an open reading frame of uncertain function. CDR3 length equals 17 residues. V lost 5 bases and J lost 1; bases outside the gene matches: 11. Here the CDR3 reads CARRTPQGASAKNIQYF. CDR3 coding DNA: TGTGCCAGAAGGACACCTCAGGGGGCCTCGGCCAAAAACATTCAGTACTTC.